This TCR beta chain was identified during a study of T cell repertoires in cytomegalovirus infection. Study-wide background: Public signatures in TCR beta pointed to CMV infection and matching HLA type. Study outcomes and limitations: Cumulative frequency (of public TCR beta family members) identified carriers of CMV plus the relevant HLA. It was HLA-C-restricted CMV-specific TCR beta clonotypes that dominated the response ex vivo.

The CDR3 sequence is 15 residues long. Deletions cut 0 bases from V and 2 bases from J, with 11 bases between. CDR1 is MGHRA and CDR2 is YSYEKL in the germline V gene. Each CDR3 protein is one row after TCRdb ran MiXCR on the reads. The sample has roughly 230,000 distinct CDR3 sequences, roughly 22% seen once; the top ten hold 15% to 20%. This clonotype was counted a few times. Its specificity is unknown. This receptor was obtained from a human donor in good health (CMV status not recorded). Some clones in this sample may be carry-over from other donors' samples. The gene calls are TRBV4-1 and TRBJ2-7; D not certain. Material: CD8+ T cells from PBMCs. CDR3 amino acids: CASSQDLTGPYEQYF. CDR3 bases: TGCGCCAGCAGCCAAGACTTGACCGGCCCCTACGAGCAGTACTTC.